Shown below are 11 T cell receptor beta chains from a single sample sequenced in a study of blood T cell repertoires in COVID-19. The data were produced by immunoSEQ multiplex PCR, yet TCRdb's version contains in-frame clones alone and is incomplete. The sample consists of about 50,000 clones, roughly four fifths of them appearing once. Sequencing was performed on peripheral blood. These receptor sequences come from a man between 65 and 85 years old with active COVID-19.

This clone is a singleton in its sample. CDR3 protein: CSVVTGLGQPQHF. In nucleotides, the CDR3 is TGCAGCGTTGTCACTGGACTCGGACAGCCCCAGCATTTT. This chain connects TRBV29-1 to TRBJ1-5; D not certain. Looked up from germline, CDR1 is SQVTM and CDR2 is ANQGSEA. There are 13 residues in the CDR3. Trimming cost V 4 bases and J 7 bases, with 14 bases left between them.

This clone was counted once. The chain couples TRBV27 to TRBJ2-7, with a possible D match to TRBD1 (6 bases). This CDR3 has 15 amino acids. V lost 6 bases and J 6 bases, leaving 21 bases between the germline ends. Germline V gives CDR1 MNHEY, CDR2 SMNVEV (reference sequence). DNA for the CDR3: TGTGCCAGCAGCCGAGGACAGACCATCTCTAGCGAGCAGTACTTC. Translation: CASSRGQTISSEQYF.

This clone was counted a few times. The rearrangement joins TRBV19 to TRBJ1-5; possibly TRBD1 for D (6 bases). V lost 5 bases to trimming and J lost 3 bases, with 14 bases between them. From germline, CDR1 is LNHDA and CDR2 SQIVND (reference sequence). The CDR3 has 15 amino acids. This CDR3 reads CASSDFGQFNQPQHF. CDR3 DNA: TGTGCCAGTAGTGACTTTGGACAGTTCAATCAGCCCCAGCATTTT.

The chain carries TRBV24-1 and TRBJ2-1, with D possibly TRBD2 on 6 matching bases. V lost 7 bases, J lost 5 bases, and 14 bases lay in between. This CDR3 spans 14 amino acids. CDR1 is KGHDR and CDR2 is SFDVKD in the germline V gene. CDR3 bases: TGTGCCACCAGCCGGGGGACCCCCAACAATGAGCAGTTCTTC. This encodes CATSRGTPNNEQFF.

V is TRBV6-5 and J is TRBJ2-1, with TRBD1 matching over 7 bases. Germline-derived CDR1 and CDR2 are MNHEY and SVGAGI. This CDR3 comprises 16 residues. Germline trimming cut 0 bases from V and 4 bases from J; bases unmatched to any gene: 6. CDR3: CASSYSSGTAYNEQFF. The CDR3 region has the DNA TGTGCCAGCAGTTACTCGTCAGGGACAGCATACAATGAGCAGTTCTTC.

The chain combines TRBV7-2 with TRBJ2-2, with TRBD2 matching 7 bases. V lost 5 bases to trimming and J lost 5 bases; unmatched junction nucleotides: 2. The CDR3 sequence is 13 residues long. CDR1 and CDR2 from the germline V gene are SGHTA and FQGNSA. CDR3 region: CASSVGGTGELFF. The CDR3 bases are TGTGCCAGCAGCGTGGGGGGGACCGGGGAGCTGTTTTTT.

The chain is built from TRBV20-1 and TRBJ2-3, with 7 bases identical to TRBD2. Germline-derived CDR1 and CDR2 are DFQATT and SNEGSKA (reference sequence). The CDR3 length is 13 residues. V lost 3 bases, J lost 1 base, and 1 base stayed unmatched. In DNA, the CDR3 is TGCAGTGCTAGTGGGGGGGGCACAGATACGCAGTATTTT. This translates into CSASGGGTDTQYF.

J is TRBJ1-2 and V is TRBV12-3 or TRBV12-4; a weak D match, TRBD1 (5 bases). The V gene lost 5 bases and the J gene lost 6 bases, with 13 bases spanning the gap. The CDR3 runs to 13 residues. The DNA for the CDR3 is TGTGCCAGCAGTCCCGGGGGGGGGAATGGCTACACCTTC. Translating gives CASSPGGGNGYTF.

The table lists this clone with a count of one. The gene calls are TRBV19 and TRBJ2-1, with D tentatively TRBD2 (5 bases). Looked up from germline, CDR1 is LNHDA and CDR2 is SQIVND (reference sequence). V was trimmed by 1 base and J by 0 bases, leaving 10 bases between them. This CDR3 has 16 amino acids. The CDR3: CASSIGLGSSYNEQFF. The CDR3 DNA reads as TGTGCCAGTAGTATAGGATTAGGGAGCTCCTACAATGAGCAGTTCTTC.

This clone was seen just once. The genes are TRBV6-2 or TRBV6-3 and TRBJ1-1, with D hard to call. CDR1 MNHEY and CDR2 SVGEGT come from the germline V gene. V gave up 5 bases and J gave up 0 bases, with 13 bases separating them. The CDR3 is 15 amino acids. In DNA, the CDR3 is TGTGCCAGCAGTCCACAGAGAACCGTGAACACTGAAGCTTTCTTT. This sequence encodes CASSPQRTVNTEAFF.

The chain has TRBV7-3 and TRBJ1-1; a weak D match, TRBD1 (5 bases). The CDR3 covers 15 residues. In germline, CDR1 is SGHTA, CDR2 FQGTGA. V was cut by 5 bases and J by 1 base, with 14 bases left in between. CDR3 in DNA: TGTGCCAGCAGCCCTAATTCGGGGGGGAACACTGAAGCTTTCTTT. Its translation is CASSPNSGGNTEAFF.